This T cell receptor beta chain derives from a study of OX40 agonist ivuxolimab in advanced cancers. Comment on this clone: Its antigen remains unknown.

TCRdb keeps only in-frame clones here, not all; method: immunoSEQ multiplex PCR. The table records tens of thousands of clones, about 79% of them present only once. Study-level points and caveats: Clonal expansion was seen in CD4+ and CD8+ blood T cells by week 6 at 0.1 to 3.0 mg/kg.

V was shortened by 8 bases and J by 4 bases, with 32 bases between the two germline ends. Germline V CDR1 and CDR2: MRHNA, SNTAGT. CDR3 length equals 19 residues. The V gene is TRBV6-4, the J gene TRBJ1-1; D is possibly TRBD1 (5 bases). This TCR was sampled from an adult with an advanced solid tumor such as melanoma, head and neck, liver or kidney cancer. The sample in question was CD4+ or CD8+ T cells sorted from blood, obtained in a trial of the OX40 agonist ivuxolimab. The CDR3 sequence is CASSLRGLQWGRPSTEAFF. The CDR3 bases are TGTGCCAGCTCTTTAAGGGGCCTCCAGTGGGGTCGTCCCAGCACTGAAGCTTTCTTT.